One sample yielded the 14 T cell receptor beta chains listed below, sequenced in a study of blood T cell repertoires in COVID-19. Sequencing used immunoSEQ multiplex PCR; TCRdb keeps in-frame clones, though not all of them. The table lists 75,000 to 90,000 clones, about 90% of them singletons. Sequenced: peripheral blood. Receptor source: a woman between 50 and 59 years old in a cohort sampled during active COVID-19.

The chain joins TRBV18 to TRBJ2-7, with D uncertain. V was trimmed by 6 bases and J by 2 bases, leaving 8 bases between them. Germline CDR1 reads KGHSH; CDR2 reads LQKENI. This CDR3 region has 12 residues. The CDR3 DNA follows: TGTGCCAGCTCCCTACCTCCCTACGAGCAGTACTTC. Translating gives CASSLPPYEQYF.

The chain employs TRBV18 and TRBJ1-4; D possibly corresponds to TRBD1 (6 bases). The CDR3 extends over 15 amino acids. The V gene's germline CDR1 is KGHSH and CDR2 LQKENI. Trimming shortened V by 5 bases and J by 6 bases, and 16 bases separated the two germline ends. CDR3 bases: TGTGCCAGCTCATTGAGACAGGAATCTTATGAAAAACTGTTTTTT. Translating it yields CASSLRQESYEKLFF.

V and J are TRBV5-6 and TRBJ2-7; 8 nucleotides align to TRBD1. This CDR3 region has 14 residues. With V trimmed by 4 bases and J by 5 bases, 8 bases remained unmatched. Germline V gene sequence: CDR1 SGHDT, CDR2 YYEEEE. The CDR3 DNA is TGTGCCAGCAGCAGGGGACAGGAAGTCCACGAGCAGTACTTC. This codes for CASSRGQEVHEQYF.

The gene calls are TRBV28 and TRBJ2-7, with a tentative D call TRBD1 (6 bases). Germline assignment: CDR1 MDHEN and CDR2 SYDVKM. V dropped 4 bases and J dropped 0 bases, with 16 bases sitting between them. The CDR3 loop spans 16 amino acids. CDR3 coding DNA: TGTGCCAGCAGTTCCCCCCGGACAGCAAGCTCCTACGAGCAGTACTTC. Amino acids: CASSSPRTASSYEQYF.

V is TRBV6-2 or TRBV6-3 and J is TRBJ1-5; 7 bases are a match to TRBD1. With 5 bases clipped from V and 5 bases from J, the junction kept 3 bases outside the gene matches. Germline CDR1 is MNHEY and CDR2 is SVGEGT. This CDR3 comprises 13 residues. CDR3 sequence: CASSPTGDQPQHF. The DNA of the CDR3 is TGTGCCAGCAGTCCAACAGGGGATCAGCCCCAGCATTTT.

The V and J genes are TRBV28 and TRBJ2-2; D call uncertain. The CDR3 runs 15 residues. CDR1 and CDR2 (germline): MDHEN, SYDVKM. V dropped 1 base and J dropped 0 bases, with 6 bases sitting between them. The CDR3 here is CASSLSPSNTGELFF. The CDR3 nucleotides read TGTGCCAGCAGTTTATCTCCCTCGAACACCGGGGAGCTGTTTTTT.

The CDR3 nucleotides are TGTGCCACCAGTGACCGTAGTACTAGCGGGGATAATACGCAGTATTTT. This encodes CATSDRSTSGDNTQYF. J is TRBJ2-3 and V is TRBV24-1; TRBD2 matches at 10 bases. The CDR3 is 16 amino acids. CDR1 KGHDR and CDR2 SFDVKD come from the germline V gene. V lost 4 bases, J lost 7 bases, and 10 bases stayed unmatched.

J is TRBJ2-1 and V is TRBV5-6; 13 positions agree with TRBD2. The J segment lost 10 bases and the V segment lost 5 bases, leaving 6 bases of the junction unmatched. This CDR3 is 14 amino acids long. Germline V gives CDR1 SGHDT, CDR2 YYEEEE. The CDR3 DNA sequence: TGTGCCAGCAGGTTAGGGACTAGCGGGAAAGAGCAGTTCTTC. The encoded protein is CASRLGTSGKEQFF. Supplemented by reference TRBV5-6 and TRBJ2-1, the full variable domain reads DAGVTQSPTHLIKTRGQQVTLRCSPKSGHDTVSWYQQALGQGPQFIFQYYEEEERQRGNFPDRFSGHQFPNYSSELNVNALLLGDSALYLCASRLGTSGKEQFFGPGTRLTVL.

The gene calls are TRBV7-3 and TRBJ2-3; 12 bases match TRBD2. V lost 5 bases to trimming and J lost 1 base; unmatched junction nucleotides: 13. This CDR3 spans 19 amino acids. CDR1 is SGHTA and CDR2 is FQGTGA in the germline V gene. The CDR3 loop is CASSPGTSGLFRGTDTQYF. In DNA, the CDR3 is TGTGCCAGCAGCCCCGGGACTAGCGGGTTATTTCGAGGCACAGATACGCAGTATTTT.

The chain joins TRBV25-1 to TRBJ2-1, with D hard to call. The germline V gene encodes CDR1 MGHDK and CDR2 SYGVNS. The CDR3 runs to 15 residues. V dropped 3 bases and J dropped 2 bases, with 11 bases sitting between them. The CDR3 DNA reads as TGTGCCAGCAGTGACTGGCAGACTGCCTACAATGAGCAGTTCTTC. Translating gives CASSDWQTAYNEQFF.

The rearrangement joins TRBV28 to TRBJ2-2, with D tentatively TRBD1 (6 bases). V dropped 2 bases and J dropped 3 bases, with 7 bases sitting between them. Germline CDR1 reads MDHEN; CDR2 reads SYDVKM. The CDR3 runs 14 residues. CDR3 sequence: CASSLRGYTGELFF. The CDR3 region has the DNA TGTGCCAGCAGTTTAAGGGGGTACACCGGGGAGCTGTTTTTT.

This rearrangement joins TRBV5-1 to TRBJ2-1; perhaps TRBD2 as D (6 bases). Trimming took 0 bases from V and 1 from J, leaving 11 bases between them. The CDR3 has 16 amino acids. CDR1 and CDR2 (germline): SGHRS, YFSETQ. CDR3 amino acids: CASSLDGGWSYNEQFF. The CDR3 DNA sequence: TGCGCCAGCAGCTTGGACGGGGGATGGTCCTACAATGAGCAGTTCTTC.

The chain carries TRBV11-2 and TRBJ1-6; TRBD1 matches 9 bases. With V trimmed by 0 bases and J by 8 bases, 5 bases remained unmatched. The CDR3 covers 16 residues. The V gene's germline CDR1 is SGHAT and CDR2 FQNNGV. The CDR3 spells CASSLDGGQGYSPLHF. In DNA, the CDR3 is TGTGCCAGCAGCTTAGATGGCGGACAGGGGTATTCACCCCTCCACTTT.

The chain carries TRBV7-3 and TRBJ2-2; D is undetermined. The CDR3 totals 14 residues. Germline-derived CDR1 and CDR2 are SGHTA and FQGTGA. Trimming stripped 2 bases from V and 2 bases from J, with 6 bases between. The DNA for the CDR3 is TGTGCCAGCAGCTTATCAGTTAACACCGGGGAGCTGTTTTTT. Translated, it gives CASSLSVNTGELFF. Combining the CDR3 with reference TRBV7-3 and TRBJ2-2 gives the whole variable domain GAGVSQTPSNKVTEKGKYVELRCDPISGHTALYWYRQSLGQGPEFLIYFQGTGAADDSGLPNDRFFAVRPEGSVSTLKIQRTERGDSAVYLCASSLSVNTGELFFGEGSRLTVL.